These T cell receptor beta chains were read from a single sample in a study of blood T cell repertoires in COVID-19. Sequencing was performed with immunoSEQ multiplex PCR; in TCRdb, only in-frame clones are kept and a portion is missing. The profile shows some 430,000 clones, around 90% of them singletons. The sample taken for sequencing was PBMCs or T cells enriched from blood (not recorded which). These receptors all come from a young man who had recovered from COVID-19. CDR3s include the opening cysteine and the closing phenylalanine or tryptophan. D genes are given only for firm matches. Only part of the rows carry a size: once, few, many, or a class if the clone is expanded.

.	TRBV9	TRBD2	TRBJ2-2	CASSGTGTSGSYQNTGELFF	TGTGCCAGCAGCGGAACCGGGACTAGCGGGAGTTACCAGAACACCGGGGAGCTGTTTTTT
few	TRBV27	TRBD1	TRBJ1-6	CASSSGQGLSENSPLHF	TGTGCCAGCAGTTCCGGACAGGGCCTCTCCGAAAACTCACCCCTCCACTTT
.	TRBV10-3	.	TRBJ2-7	CAISESGGSYEQYF	TGTGCCATCAGTGAGTCCGGGGGCTCCTACGAGCAGTACTTC
.	TRBV13	TRBD1	TRBJ1-1	CASSFDRGTEAFF	TGTGCCAGCAGCTTCGACAGGGGCACTGAAGCTTTCTTT
.	TRBV7-5	.	TRBJ2-7	CGTIGLPLGEQYF	TGTGGCACCATTGGACTACCCTTGGGCGAGCAGTACTTC
few	TRBV27	.	TRBJ2-3	CASSFEGRLRTDTQYF	TGTGCCAGCAGTTTTGAGGGTAGACTCCGCACAGATACGCAGTATTTT
.	TRBV18	.	TRBJ1-5	CASSPRKDRSNQPQHF	TGTGCCAGCTCACCTAGAAAAGACAGATCTAATCAGCCCCAGCATTTT
few	TRBV28	.	TRBJ1-4	CASSPRQGLLEKLFF	TGTGCCAGCAGCCCCCGCCAGGGTTTGCTAGAAAAACTGTTTTTT
.	TRBV5-4	.	TRBJ1-3	CASSLDGVSGNTIYF	TGTGCCAGCAGCTTAGACGGAGTAAGTGGAAACACCATATATTTT
.	TRBV24-1	.	TRBJ1-1	CATRGLGDTEAFF	TGTGCCACCAGAGGACTGGGAGATACTGAAGCTTTCTTT
.	TRBV2	TRBD1	TRBJ1-5	CASSVGGVNQPQHF	TGTGCCAGCAGTGTAGGGGGCGTCAATCAGCCCCAGCATTTT
.	TRBV28	TRBD1	TRBJ1-4	CASSTTGTNEKLFF	TGTGCCAGCTCCACGACAGGGACTAATGAAAAACTGTTTTTT
.	TRBV29-1	.	TRBJ1-2	CSVVRANYGYTF	TGCAGCGTTGTCAGGGCCAACTATGGCTACACCTTC
.	TRBV5-4	.	TRBJ2-7	CASGGGGLDAYEQYF	TGTGCCAGCGGAGGGGGGGGACTCGACGCCTACGAGCAGTACTTC
.	TRBV19	TRBD1	TRBJ2-1	CASSNRQGTYNEQFF	TGTGCCAGTAGTAACCGACAGGGAACCTACAATGAGCAGTTCTTC
.	TRBV29-1	.	TRBJ2-2	CSVVAVTGELFF	TGCAGCGTAGTAGCGGTGACCGGGGAGCTGTTTTTT
.	TRBV6-5	TRBD1	TRBJ1-2	CASSVKGQGILGYTF	TGTGCCAGCAGCGTAAAGGGACAGGGGATTCTTGGCTACACCTTC
few	TRBV6-6	.	TRBJ1-3	CASFEVGGTIYF	TGTGCCAGCTTCGAGGTGGGAGGCACCATATATTTT
.	TRBV9	TRBD2	TRBJ2-3	CASSVSGKTPDTQYF	TGTGCCAGCAGCGTTAGCGGGAAGACCCCAGATACGCAGTATTTT
.	TRBV27	.	TRBJ1-1	CASSGGSSAFF	TGTGCCAGCAGTGGGGGCTCCTCCGCTTTCTTT
once	TRBV14	.	TRBJ1-2	CASSQLSPANYGYTF	TGTGCCAGCAGCCAACTGTCACCAGCTAACTATGGCTACACCTTC
.	TRBV5-4	.	TRBJ2-7	CASSLYSYEQYF	TGTGCCAGCAGCTTGTACAGCTACGAGCAGTACTTC
.	TRBV29-1	.	TRBJ1-6	CSVNIGRDSPLHF	TGCAGCGTTAACATCGGGAGGGATTCACCCCTCCACTTT
.	TRBV2	TRBD1	TRBJ1-5	CASNQEGTASNQPQHF	TGTGCCAGCAACCAAGAGGGGACAGCTAGCAATCAGCCCCAGCATTTT
.	TRBV27	.	TRBJ1-6	CASSLEAIYSPLHF	TGTGCCAGCAGTTTGGAAGCGATTTATTCACCCCTCCACTTT
.	TRBV29-1	TRBD1	TRBJ2-1	CSVQDRVAYNEQFF	TGCAGCGTTCAGGACAGGGTTGCCTACAATGAGCAGTTCTTC
.	TRBV10-3	TRBD1	TRBJ1-1	CAISDIGGAGTEAFF	TGTGCCATCAGTGATATAGGGGGCGCAGGTACTGAAGCTTTCTTT
.	TRBV5-5	TRBD1	TRBJ1-2	CASSSNPTGAYGYTF	TGTGCCAGCAGCTCCAACCCGACAGGGGCCTATGGCTACACCTTC
.	TRBV21-1	.	TRBJ2-1	CASSKDSRPYNEQFF	TGTGCCAGCAGCAAGGACTCCCGACCCTACAATGAGCAGTTCTTC
.	TRBV7-9	TRBD2	TRBJ2-3	CASSPSRRERADTQYF	TGTGCCAGCAGCCCGTCTAGGCGGGAGAGGGCAGATACGCAGTATTTT
.	TRBV3-1/TRBV3-2	.	TRBJ1-1	CASSRGIAEAFF	TGTGCCAGCAGCAGGGGTATAGCTGAAGCTTTCTTT
.	TRBV5-6	.	TRBJ2-1	CASSLWGLAPPYNEQFF	TGTGCCAGCAGCCTATGGGGTCTAGCGCCCCCCTACAATGAGCAGTTCTTC
.	TRBV13	.	TRBJ2-7	CASSRGRGYEQYF	TGTGCCAGCAGCCGCGGCAGGGGCTACGAGCAGTACTTC
.	TRBV15	TRBD1	TRBJ1-2	CATSRSGGAYGYTF	TGTGCCACCAGCAGGTCAGGGGGCGCGTATGGCTACACCTTC
.	TRBV24-1	.	TRBJ2-7	CATSDLSRYEQYF	TGTGCCACCAGTGATTTGAGTCGGTACGAGCAGTACTTC
.	TRBV3-1/TRBV3-2	TRBD1	TRBJ1-2	CASSQEDREANSNYGYTF	TGTGCCAGCAGCCAAGAGGACAGGGAGGCCAATTCTAACTATGGCTACACCTTC
.	TRBV29-1	TRBD1	TRBJ2-5	CSVPPTGLEETQYF	TGCAGCGTTCCCCCGACAGGGCTCGAGGAGACCCAGTACTTC
.	TRBV30	TRBD2	TRBJ2-2	CAWSGSLAGGPYVPGELFF	TGTGCCTGGAGTGGCAGCCTAGCGGGAGGGCCGTATGTGCCCGGGGAGCTGTTTTTT
.	TRBV6-1	.	TRBJ1-4	CASRENQGSWVEKLFF	TGTGCCAGCAGGGAAAATCAGGGTAGTTGGGTTGAAAAACTGTTTTTT
.	TRBV6-2/TRBV6-3	TRBD2	TRBJ2-7	CASSGTSGGIYEQYF	TGTGCCAGCAGTGGGACTAGCGGGGGGATCTACGAGCAGTACTTC
.	TRBV28	TRBD2	TRBJ2-7	CASSRREVVYEQYF	TGTGCCAGCAGCCGTCGGGAGGTTGTCTACGAGCAGTACTTC
.	TRBV7-6	.	TRBJ1-1	CASSLADSEAFF	TGTGCCAGCAGCTTAGCGGACAGTGAAGCTTTCTTT
.	TRBV27	.	TRBJ1-2	CASSFQGHYGYTF	TGTGCCAGCAGTTTCCAGGGGCACTATGGCTACACCTTC
few	TRBV2	.	TRBJ1-2	CASIRGDGGVGGYTF	TGTGCCAGCATCCGGGGGGATGGTGGGGTCGGTGGCTACACCTTC
.	TRBV12-3/TRBV12-4	.	TRBJ1-3	CASSLGDGNTIYF	TGTGCCAGCAGTTTGGGCGATGGGAACACCATATATTTT
.	TRBV30	.	TRBJ1-4	CAWAWGATNEKLFF	TGTGCCTGGGCCTGGGGGGCAACTAATGAAAAACTGTTTTTT
.	TRBV11-2	.	TRBJ1-1	CASSPAGEGTEAFF	TGTGCCAGCAGCCCGGCAGGGGAAGGCACTGAAGCTTTCTTT
once	TRBV28	.	TRBJ2-1	CASSPRQKQFF	TGTGCCAGCAGTCCCCGACAGAAACAGTTCTTC